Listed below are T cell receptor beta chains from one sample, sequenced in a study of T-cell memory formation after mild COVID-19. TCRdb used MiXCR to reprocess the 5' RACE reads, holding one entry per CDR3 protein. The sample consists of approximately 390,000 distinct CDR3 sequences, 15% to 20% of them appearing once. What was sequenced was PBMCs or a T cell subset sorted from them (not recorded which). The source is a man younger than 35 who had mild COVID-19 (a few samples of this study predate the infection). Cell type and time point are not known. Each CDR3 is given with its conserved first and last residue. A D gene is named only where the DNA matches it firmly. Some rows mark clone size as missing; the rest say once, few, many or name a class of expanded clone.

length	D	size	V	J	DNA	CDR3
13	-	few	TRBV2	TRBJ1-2	TGTGCCACCACCGTGGGGGCGATTTATGGCTACACCTTC	CATTVGAIYGYTF
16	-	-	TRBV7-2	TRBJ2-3	TGTGCCAGCAGCTCCGTCATGGGTCTACGCACAGATACGCAGTATTTT	CASSSVMGLRTDTQYF
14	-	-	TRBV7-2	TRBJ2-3	TGTGCCAGCAGCTTAGATGTCAAGGGACCCACGCAGTATTTT	CASSLDVKGPTQYF
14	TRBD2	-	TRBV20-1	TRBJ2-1	TGCAGTGCTACCGACGGGGGGGCCTACAATGAGCAGTTCTTC	CSATDGGAYNEQFF
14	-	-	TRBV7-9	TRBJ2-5	TGTGCCAGCAGCCCCACCCGTATCGGGGGGACCCAGTACTTC	CASSPTRIGGTQYF
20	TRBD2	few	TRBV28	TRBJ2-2	TGTGCCAGCAGTTTATTCCACCGGACTAGCGTAATCACGAACACCGGGGAGCTGTTTTTT	CASSLFHRTSVITNTGELFF
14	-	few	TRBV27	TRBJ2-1	TGTGCCAGCAGTACCTTTCCCGCAGGGAATGAGCAGTTCTTC	CASSTFPAGNEQFF
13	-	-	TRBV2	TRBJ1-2	TGTGCCAGCAGGGCAGGGTTAGCTACAGGCTACACCTTC	CASRAGLATGYTF
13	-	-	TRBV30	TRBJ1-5	TGTGCCTGGAGTGTACCCACAGTCGGGCCCCAGCATTTT	CAWSVPTVGPQHF
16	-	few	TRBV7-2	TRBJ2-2	TGTGCCAGCAGCTTATCGGCGCGGAGGAACACCGGGGAGCTGTTTTTT	CASSLSARRNTGELFF
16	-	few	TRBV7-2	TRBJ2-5	TGTGCCAGCAGCTTTGGGGATTTGCAGTACCAAGAGACCCAGTACTTC	CASSFGDLQYQETQYF
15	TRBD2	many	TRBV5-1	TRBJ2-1	TGCGCCAGCAGCTCCGGCAGCGGGGGGGCCGATGAGCAGTTCTTC	CASSSGSGGADEQFF
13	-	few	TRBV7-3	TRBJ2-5	TGTGCCAGCAGCCAACAGGGACGGGAGACCCAGTACTTC	CASSQQGRETQYF
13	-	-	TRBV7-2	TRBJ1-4	TGTGCCAGCAGCCCGCAGGGCGGTGAAAAACTGTTTTTT	CASSPQGGEKLFF
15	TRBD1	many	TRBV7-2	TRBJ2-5	TGTGCCAGCAGCTTAGTTGGGACAGTCCAAGAGACCCAGTACTTC	CASSLVGTVQETQYF
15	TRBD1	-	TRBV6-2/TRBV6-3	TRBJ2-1	TGTGCCAGCCGAACCCCGGGACAGGGAGTAGATGAGCAGTTCTTC	CASRTPGQGVDEQFF
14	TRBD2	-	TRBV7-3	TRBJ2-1	TGTGCCAGCAGCCCGGGGGGGGTCTACAATGAGCAGTTCTTC	CASSPGGVYNEQFF
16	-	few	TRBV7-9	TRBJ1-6	TGTGCCAGCAGCCCTGATGAGGGGGGCTTTAATTCACCCCTCCACTTT	CASSPDEGGFNSPLHF
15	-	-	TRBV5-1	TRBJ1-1	TGCGCCAGCAGAACCGGGGGGGACGGAGCCACTGAAGCTTTCTTT	CASRTGGDGATEAFF
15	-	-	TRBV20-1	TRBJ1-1	TGCAGTGCTACTTATTCCATCGGTTATGGCACTGAAGCTTTCTTT	CSATYSIGYGTEAFF
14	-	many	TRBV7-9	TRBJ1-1	TGTGCCAGCAGCTTACAGGGCGGTGGCACTGAAGCTTTCTTT	CASSLQGGGTEAFF
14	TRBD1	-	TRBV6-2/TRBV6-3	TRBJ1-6	TGTGCCAGCAGCCAAGACAGGGGCGGCTCACCCCTCCACTTT	CASSQDRGGSPLHF
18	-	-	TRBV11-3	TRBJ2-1	TGTGCCAGCAGCCCCCCGGCCCGGGCAGGGAGTCTCTGCAATGAGCAGTTCTTC	CASSPPARAGSLCNEQFF
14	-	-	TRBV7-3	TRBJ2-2	TGTGCCAGCAGCTACCGCGCAGGGTCCGGGGAGCTGTTTTTT	CASSYRAGSGELFF
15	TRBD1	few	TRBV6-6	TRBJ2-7	TGTGCCAGCAGTTCCCCGACAGGGTACCCCTACGAGCAGTACTTC	CASSSPTGYPYEQYF
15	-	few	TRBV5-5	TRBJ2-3	TGTGCCAGCAGCTTGTTACCCCCCTGGACAGATACGCAGTATTTT	CASSLLPPWTDTQYF
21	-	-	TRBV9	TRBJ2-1	TGTGCCAGCAGCGGGGCTAGTGGGGACCATGTAGGGTACAGCTCCTACAATGAGCAGTTCTTC	CASSGASGDHVGYSSYNEQFF
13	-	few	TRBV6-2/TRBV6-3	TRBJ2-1	TGTGCCATTTCCCTCGTGCGGGGCAATGAGCAGTTCTTC	CAISLVRGNEQFF
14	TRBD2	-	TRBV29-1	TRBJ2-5	TGCAGCGTCGGGGGGTCTAGCGGCCAAGAGACCCAGTACTTC	CSVGGSSGQETQYF
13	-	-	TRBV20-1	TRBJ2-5	TGCAGTGCTAGGGGAGATAGACGAGAGACCCAGTACTTC	CSARGDRRETQYF
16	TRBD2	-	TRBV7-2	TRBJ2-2	TGTGCCAGCAGCACTCTAGCGGGGGGGGGCACCGGGGAGCTGTTTTTT	CASSTLAGGGTGELFF
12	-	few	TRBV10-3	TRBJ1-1	TGTGCCATCAGCGCCATGAACACTGAAGCTTTCTTT	CAISAMNTEAFF
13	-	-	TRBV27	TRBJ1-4	TGTGCCAGCAGCCCGAGACAGAGTGCAAAACTGTTTTTT	CASSPRQSAKLFF
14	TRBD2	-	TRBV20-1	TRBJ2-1	TGCAGTGCTAGACGTCCCGGGACTAGGGATGAGCAGTTCTTC	CSARRPGTRDEQFF
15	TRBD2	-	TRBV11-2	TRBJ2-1	TGTGCCAGCAGCTTAGGTCTAAGCGGGGGTACTGAGCAGTTCTTC	CASSLGLSGGTEQFF
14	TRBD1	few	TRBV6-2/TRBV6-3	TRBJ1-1	TGTGCCAGCAGTTACCATACGAAGGGACAGGGGGCTTTCTTT	CASSYHTKGQGAFF
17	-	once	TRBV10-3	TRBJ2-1	TGTGCCACCAAGGGGGGGGACGGCTCCAGACGCTACAATGAGCAGTTCTTC	CATKGGDGSRRYNEQFF
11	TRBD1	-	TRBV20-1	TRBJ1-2	TGCAGTGCACGGGACAGGGGTGGCTACACCTTC	CSARDRGGYTF
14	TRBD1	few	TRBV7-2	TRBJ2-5	TGTGCCAGCAGGTCACAGGGGTCGGAAGAGACCCAGTACTTC	CASRSQGSEETQYF
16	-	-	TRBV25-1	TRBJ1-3	TGTGCCAGCAGTCGGGGAGGGACTATAGCTGGAAACACCATATATTTT	CASSRGGTIAGNTIYF
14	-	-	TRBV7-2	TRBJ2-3	TGTGCCAGCAGCTTGCGGGACTTCACAGATACGCAGTATTTT	CASSLRDFTDTQYF
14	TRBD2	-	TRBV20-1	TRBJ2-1	TGCAGTGCCGCCGGACTAGCGGGGACTAGGCCTCAGTTCTTC	CSAAGLAGTRPQFF
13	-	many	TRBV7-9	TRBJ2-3	TGTGCCAGCAGCTCCCAGGGCGCAGATACGCAGTATTTT	CASSSQGADTQYF
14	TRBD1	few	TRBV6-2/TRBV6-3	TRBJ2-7	TGTGCCAGCAAATACAGGGGGAGCTCCTACGAGCAGTACTTC	CASKYRGSSYEQYF
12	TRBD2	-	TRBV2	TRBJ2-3	TGTGCCGGCGCGGGGGGCACAGATACGCAGTATTTT	CAGAGGTDTQYF
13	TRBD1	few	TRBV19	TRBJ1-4	TGTGCCAGTAGTAGACAGGGAACGGCTGAACTGTTTTTT	CASSRQGTAELFF
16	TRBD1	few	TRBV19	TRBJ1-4	TGTGCCAGTAGGCCGGGACAGGGGGTTTTCGGGGAAAAACTGTTTTTT	CASRPGQGVFGEKLFF
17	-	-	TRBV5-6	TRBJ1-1	TGTGCCAGCATCCCTAGGAGCGGCGGGGCGTGGGGCTTAGAAGCTTTCTTT	CASIPRSGGAWGLEAFF
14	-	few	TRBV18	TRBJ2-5	TGTGCCAGCTCACCTCGGGTGGTCCAAGAGACCCAGTACTTC	CASSPRVVQETQYF
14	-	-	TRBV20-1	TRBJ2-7	TGCAGTGCTAGAGATATGGGAGTTGACTACGAGCAGTACTTC	CSARDMGVDYEQYF
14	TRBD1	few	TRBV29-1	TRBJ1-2	TGCAGCGTACACCCGGACAGGGGGCGAGATGGCTACACCTTC	CSVHPDRGRDGYTF
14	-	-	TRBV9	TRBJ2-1	TGTGCCAGCAGCGTAGGGCCAGCAGCCTTTGAGCAGTTCTTC	CASSVGPAAFEQFF
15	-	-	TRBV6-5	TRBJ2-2	TGTGCCAGCACCTCCTGGCAGGGGGGCACCGGGGAGCTGATTTTT	CASTSWQGGTGELIF